A selection of T cell receptor beta chains follows, all from one sample in a study of cytomegalovirus exposure and HLA in healthy donors. Only in-frame clones appear in the TCRdb table, and some are missing; sequencing was by immunoSEQ multiplex PCR. The sample carries some 120,000 clones, roughly 78% recorded once. The sequenced sample consisted of PBMCs. All receptors come from a man aged 30 to 45 in good health and CMV-seronegative. CDR3s include the opening cysteine and the closing phenylalanine or tryptophan. The order of the fields is V gene, clone size, D gene, CDR3 length, J gene, CDR3 protein, CDR3 DNA. The D gene is left open where the match is weak. Clone sizes are given selectively: once, few, many, or a class where the clone is expanded.

TRBV14	NA	TRBD2	15	TRBJ2-7	CASSQSSSGIYEQYF	TGTGCCAGCAGCCAATCGTCTAGCGGGATCTACGAGCAGTACTTC
TRBV2	NA	TRBD1	14	TRBJ1-2	CASRDPDRVGGYTF	TGTGCCAGCAGAGACCCCGACAGGGTAGGAGGCTACACCTTC
TRBV7-9	NA	NA	15	TRBJ2-7	CASSLGFGGSYEQYF	TGTGCCAGCAGCTTAGGGTTCGGCGGGTCCTACGAGCAGTACTTC
TRBV7-8	NA	NA	13	TRBJ2-7	CATRDGSHYEQYF	TGTGCCACCCGGGACGGGAGCCACTACGAGCAGTACTTC
TRBV6-5	NA	NA	13	TRBJ2-3	CASRYTSTDTQYF	TGTGCCAGCAGGTACACTAGCACAGATACGCAGTATTTT
TRBV6-5	NA	NA	16	TRBJ1-2	CASSSFGTTANYGYPF	TGTGCCAGCAGTTCCTTCGGGACAACAGCTAACTATGGCTACCCCTTC
TRBV13	NA	NA	14	TRBJ2-7	CASRRGGISYEQYF	TGTGCCAGCAGGAGGGGGGGGATCTCCTACGAGCAGTACTTC
TRBV27	NA	TRBD2	14	TRBJ2-3	CASMQREWRDTQYF	TGTGCCAGCATGCAGCGGGAGTGGCGGGATACGCAGTATTTT
TRBV19	NA	NA	14	TRBJ2-7	CASSKFRGSYEQYF	TGTGCCAGTAGTAAGTTCCGGGGCTCCTACGAGCAGTACTTC
TRBV30	NA	NA	14	TRBJ1-1	CAWSVGMVNTEAFF	TGTGCCTGGAGTGTTGGCATGGTGAACACTGAAGCTTTCTTT
TRBV14	NA	TRBD1	15	TRBJ1-2	CASSQDSPGGYGYTF	TGTGCCAGCAGCCAAGACAGTCCAGGGGGGTATGGCTACACCTTC
TRBV19	few	NA	14	TRBJ1-1	CASSLSGEETEAFF	TGTGCCAGTAGTCTCTCGGGGGAGGAAACTGAAGCTTTCTTT
TRBV6-6	NA	NA	16	TRBJ1-1	CASKSLTGLGDTEAFF	TGTGCCAGTAAGTCGCTAACAGGGCTCGGGGACACTGAAGCTTTCTTT
TRBV7-2	NA	TRBD1	14	TRBJ2-7	CASSFPDRVGEQYF	TGTGCCAGCAGCTTCCCGGACAGGGTGGGGGAGCAGTACTTC
TRBV30	few	NA	14	TRBJ1-2	CAWSKGVGNYGYTF	TGTGCCTGGTCGAAGGGGGTAGGAAACTATGGCTACACCTTC
TRBV28	NA	NA	14	TRBJ2-2	CASRRQLNTGELFF	TGTGCCAGCAGAAGACAGTTGAACACCGGGGAGCTGTTTTTT
TRBV5-6	NA	NA	16	TRBJ2-5	CASSADLDGGGETQYF	TGTGCCAGCAGCGCCGATCTAGATGGGGGAGGAGAGACCCAGTACTTC
TRBV13	NA	TRBD1	15	TRBJ2-1	CASSAWDRSDNEQFF	TGTGCCAGCAGCGCGTGGGACAGGTCGGACAATGAGCAGTTCTTC
TRBV5-1	NA	NA	15	TRBJ2-3	CASSLETGSTDTQYF	TGCGCCAGCAGCTTGGAAACAGGAAGCACAGATACGCAGTATTTT
TRBV7-9	NA	TRBD1	14	TRBJ1-2	CASSPIGTGYGYTF	TGTGCCAGCAGCCCTATCGGGACAGGGTATGGCTACACCTTC
TRBV19	NA	NA	15	TRBJ2-7	CASSIIGRGHYEQYF	TGTGCCAGTAGTATAATCGGCAGGGGCCACTACGAGCAGTACTTC
TRBV10-3	NA	NA	13	TRBJ1-1	CAIGQGGNTEAFF	TGTGCCATCGGGCAGGGTGGCAACACTGAAGCTTTCTTT
TRBV4-3	few	TRBD2	15	TRBJ2-7	CASSQELAGAYEQYF	TGCGCCAGCAGCCAAGAACTAGCGGGTGCGTACGAGCAGTACTTC
TRBV18	NA	NA	17	TRBJ2-2	CASSPTSTAANTGELFF	TGTGCCAGCTCACCGACTAGTACCGCGGCGAACACCGGGGAGCTGTTTTTT
TRBV5-8	NA	NA	15	TRBJ2-7	CASSLVWDNSYEQYF	TGTGCCAGCAGCTTGGTATGGGACAACTCCTACGAGCAGTACTTC
TRBV9	NA	TRBD2	16	TRBJ2-3	CASSETGTSASDTQYF	TGTGCCAGCAGCGAAACCGGGACTAGCGCTTCAGATACGCAGTATTTT
TRBV10-3	NA	TRBD1	14	TRBJ2-7	CAISGTAGHYEQYF	TGTGCCATCAGCGGGACAGCAGGCCACTACGAGCAGTACTTC
TRBV5-1	NA	NA	14	TRBJ1-1	CASSLTGTNTEAFF	TGCGCCAGCAGCTTGACAGGAACGAACACTGAAGCTTTCTTT
TRBV7-2	NA	TRBD1	14	TRBJ2-7	CASSFRIPTGEQYF	TGTGCCAGCAGCTTTAGGATACCGACAGGGGAGCAGTACTTC
TRBV5-4	NA	TRBD2	15	TRBJ2-7	CASSPGRGLAGEQYF	TGTGCCAGCAGCCCAGGTCGGGGACTAGCAGGCGAGCAGTACTTC
TRBV12-5	NA	NA	13	TRBJ2-2	CASGLGQFGELFF	TGTGCTAGTGGTTTGGGACAATTCGGGGAGCTGTTTTTT
TRBV28	few	NA	15	TRBJ2-2	CASSLGGSNTGELFF	TGTGCCAGCAGTTTAGGGGGCTCGAACACCGGGGAGCTGTTTTTT
TRBV25-1	NA	NA	13	TRBJ1-2	CASSFGLFDGYTF	TGTGCCAGCAGTTTTGGACTGTTCGATGGCTACACCTTC
TRBV28	NA	NA	12	TRBJ2-1	CASRHLNREQFF	TGTGCCAGCAGACACCTGAACCGAGAGCAGTTCTTC
TRBV9	NA	NA	15	TRBJ2-2	CASSVDIPDTGELFF	TGTGCCAGCAGCGTTGACATCCCGGACACCGGGGAGCTGTTTTTT
TRBV27	NA	NA	14	TRBJ2-7	CASSFGGSVDEQYF	TGTGCCAGCAGTTTCGGCGGGTCTGTCGACGAGCAGTACTTC
TRBV11-2	NA	TRBD1	14	TRBJ1-2	CASSATGVDYGYTF	TGTGCCAGCAGCGCTACAGGGGTTGACTATGGCTACACCTTC
TRBV18	once	TRBD2	15	TRBJ2-1	CASSPPAGEFNEQFF	TGTGCCAGCTCACCTCCAGCGGGAGAATTCAATGAGCAGTTCTTC
TRBV27	NA	NA	15	TRBJ2-1	CASSYVQGMGDEQFF	TGTGCCAGCAGTTACGTCCAGGGGATGGGGGATGAGCAGTTCTTC
TRBV7-2	few	NA	15	TRBJ2-7	CASSLDHLNSYEQYF	TGTGCCAGCAGCTTAGATCATCTAAACTCCTACGAGCAGTACTTC
TRBV5-6	NA	NA	16	TRBJ2-1	CASSLAGLLSTNEQFF	TGTGCCAGCAGCTTGGCGGGTCTACTCTCCACCAATGAGCAGTTCTTC
TRBV28	NA	NA	13	TRBJ1-1	CASVEVQNGGAFF	TGTGCCAGCGTCGAGGTCCAAAACGGGGGGGCTTTCTTT
TRBV6-1	NA	NA	14	TRBJ1-4	CASSEGGNNEKLFF	TGTGCCAGCAGTGAAGGCGGAAATAATGAAAAACTGTTTTTT